This T cell receptor (beta chain) appears in the sequencing data of a study of blood T cell repertoires in COVID-19. Across the whole study: There were acute and convalescent COVID-19 samples, and they came from the United States, Italy and Spain. In each case, the material was cDNA or gDNA derived from T cells, B-cell-depleted T cells, or PBMCs.

Authors' data handling: Estimation of nucleated cell counts relied on the amplification of reference gene primers. This table comes from immunoSEQ multiplex PCR, and its TCRdb copy is limited to in-frame clones, with some not included. D and trimming come from the DNA, and the V and J calls and clone size come from that table. The sample comprises 150,000 or so clones, roughly 81% of which are singletons, and approximately 9% rests with the top ten. The clonotype was recovered from a woman in her forties or fifties with active or convalescent COVID-19. Sequenced sample: peripheral blood.

CDR3 DNA: TGTGCCTGGAGTGTACAGGCTAGCGGACTACCAAGCTCCTACGAGCAGTACTTC. Protein: CAWSVQASGLPSSYEQYF. The chain has TRBV30 and TRBJ2-7; TRBD2 matches at 7 bases. CDR1 and CDR2 from the germline V gene are GTSNPN and SVGIG (reference sequence). V trimming: 0 bases; J trimming: 0 bases; junction bases outside the gene matches: 14. This CDR3 region has 18 residues. Complete variable domain (other parts from reference TRBV30 and TRBJ2-7): SQTIHQWPATLVQPVGSPLSLECTVEGTSNPNLYWYRQAAGRGLQLLFYSVGIGQISSEVPQNLSASRPQDRQFILSSKKLLLSDSGFYLCAWSVQASGLPSSYEQYFGPGTRLTVT.